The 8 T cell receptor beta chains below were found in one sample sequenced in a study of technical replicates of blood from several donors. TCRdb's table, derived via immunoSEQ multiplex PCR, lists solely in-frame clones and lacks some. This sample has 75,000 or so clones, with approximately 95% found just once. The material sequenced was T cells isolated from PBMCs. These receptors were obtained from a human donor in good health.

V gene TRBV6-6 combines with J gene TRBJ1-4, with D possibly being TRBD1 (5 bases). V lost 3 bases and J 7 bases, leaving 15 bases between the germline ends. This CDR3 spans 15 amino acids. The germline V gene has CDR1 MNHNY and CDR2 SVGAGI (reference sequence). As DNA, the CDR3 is TGTGCCAGCAGTTATTCGACGGTGGGGGGTGAAAAACTGTTTTTT. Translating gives CASSYSTVGGEKLFF.

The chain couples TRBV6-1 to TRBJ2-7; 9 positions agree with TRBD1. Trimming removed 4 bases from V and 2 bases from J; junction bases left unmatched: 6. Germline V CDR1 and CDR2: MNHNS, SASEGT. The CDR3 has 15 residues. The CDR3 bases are TGTGCCAGCAGTGTCCGACAGGGGGGAACCTACGAGCAGTACTTC. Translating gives CASSVRQGGTYEQYF.

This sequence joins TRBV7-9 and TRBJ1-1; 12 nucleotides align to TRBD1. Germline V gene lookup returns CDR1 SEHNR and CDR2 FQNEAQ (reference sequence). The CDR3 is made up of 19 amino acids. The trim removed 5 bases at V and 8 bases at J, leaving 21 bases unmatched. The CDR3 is CASSSRDRGLKRGFWEAFF. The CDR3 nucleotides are TGTGCCAGCAGCAGCCGGGACAGGGGGCTGAAACGGGGGTTTTGGGAAGCTTTCTTT.

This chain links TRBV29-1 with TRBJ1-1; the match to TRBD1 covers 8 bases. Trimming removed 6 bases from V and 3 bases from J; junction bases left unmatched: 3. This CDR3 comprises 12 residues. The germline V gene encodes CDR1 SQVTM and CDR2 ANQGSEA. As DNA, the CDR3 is TGCAGCGTCACAGGGGGTGACACTGAAGCTTTCTTT. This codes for CSVTGGDTEAFF.

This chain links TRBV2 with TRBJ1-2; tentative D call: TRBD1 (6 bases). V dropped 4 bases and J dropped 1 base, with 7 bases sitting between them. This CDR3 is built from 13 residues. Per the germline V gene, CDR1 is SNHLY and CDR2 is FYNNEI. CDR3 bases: TGTGCCAGCAGTGCAGGGGTTAACTATGGCTACACCTTC. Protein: CASSAGVNYGYTF.

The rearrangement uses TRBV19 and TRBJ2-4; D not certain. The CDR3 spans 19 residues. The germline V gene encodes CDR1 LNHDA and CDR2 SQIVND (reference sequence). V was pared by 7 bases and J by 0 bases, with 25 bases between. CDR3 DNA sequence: TGTGCCAGTACGCCTTTCGTCGCAGTCCATTCGTTAGCCAAAAACATTCAGTACTTC. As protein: CASTPFVAVHSLAKNIQYF.

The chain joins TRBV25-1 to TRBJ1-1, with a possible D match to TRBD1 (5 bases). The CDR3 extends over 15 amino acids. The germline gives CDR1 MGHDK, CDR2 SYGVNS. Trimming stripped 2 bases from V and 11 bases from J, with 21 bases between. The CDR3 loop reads CASSETLWGEGRAFF. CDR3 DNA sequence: TGTGCCAGCAGTGAAACGCTCTGGGGGGAGGGTCGGGCTTTCTTT.

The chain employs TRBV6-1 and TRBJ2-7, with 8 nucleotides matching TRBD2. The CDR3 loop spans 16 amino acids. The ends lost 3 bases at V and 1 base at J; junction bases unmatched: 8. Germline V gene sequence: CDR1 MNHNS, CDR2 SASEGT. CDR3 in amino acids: CASSDLASGSSYEQYF. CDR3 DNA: TGTGCCAGCAGTGATTTAGCCAGCGGGAGTTCCTACGAGCAGTACTTC.